The following is a T cell receptor (beta chain) sequence with its context. Its target is not known. This may be a read error, as it is one base from a much larger clone. For the second PCR, which ran for about 7 to 11 cycles, a sample-barcoded 5' primer and a J-beta primer mix were used. Each cDNA was tagged by a template-switch adaptor containing 12 random nucleotides. MiXCR, run by TCRdb on the 5' RACE reads, gives a single entry per CDR3 protein. The data contain about 650,000 distinct CDR3 sequences, 32% of them seen just once; the ten biggest clones take up 15%. The data stem from a study of blood T cells in healthy people across ages. Study-level information: About one barcoded beta molecule per two T cells came from capture by template switching. Whole-study findings and limits: Getting older went along with TCR beta diversity per million T cells dropping roughly linearly.

CDR3 length equals 13 residues. From germline, CDR1 is MNHEY and CDR2 SMNVEV (reference sequence). The V end was cut by 3 bases, the J end by 7 bases, with 10 bases between. This clonotype was obtained from a woman older than 75 in good health. Sequencing was carried out using blood. The J gene is TRBJ1-5, the V gene TRBV27; D unclear. The CDR3 protein is CASSFGVQQPQHF. As DNA, the CDR3 is TGTGCCAGCAGTTTCGGGGTACAACAGCCCCAGCATTTT.